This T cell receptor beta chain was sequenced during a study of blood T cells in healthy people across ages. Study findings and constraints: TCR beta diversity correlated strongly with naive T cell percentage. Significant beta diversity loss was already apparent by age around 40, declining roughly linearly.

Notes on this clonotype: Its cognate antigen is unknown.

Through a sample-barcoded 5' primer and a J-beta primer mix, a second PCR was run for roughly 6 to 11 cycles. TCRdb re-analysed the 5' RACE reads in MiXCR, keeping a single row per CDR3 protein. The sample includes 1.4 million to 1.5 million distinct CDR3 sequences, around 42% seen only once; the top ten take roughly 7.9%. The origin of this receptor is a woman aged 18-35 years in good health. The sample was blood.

CDR3 loop: CASSLWASGGTGTQYF. DNA of the CDR3: TGTGCCAGCAGTTTATGGGCTAGCGGGGGGACGGGTACGCAGTATTTT. J is TRBJ2-3 and V is TRBV28, with TRBD2 matching over 11 bases. V gave up 0 bases and J gave up 8 bases; unmatched junction bases: 7. The CDR3 is made up of 16 amino acids. Per the germline V gene, CDR1 is MDHEN and CDR2 is SYDVKM.